This entry concerns a single TCR beta chain. Antigen unknown. This CDR3 comprises 12 residues. Germline CDR1 is SQVTM and CDR2 is ANQGSEA. Trimming took off 4 bases at V and 4 bases at J, with 10 bases between the two ends. This entry is derived from a study of T cell responses to AZD1222 COVID-19 vaccine. The overall study: Analysis merged second doses at about 4 or about 12 weeks.

Findings of the study overall: Just six AZD1222 recipients were seropositive at baseline. Clonal diversity was possibly underestimated, and the donors were mostly white British, with more females.

TCRdb's copy holds only in-frame clones and misses some; the assay was immunoSEQ multiplex PCR. The table lists fewer than 120,000 clones, roughly 87% of them singletons. The sequence derives from an adult in good health. Source: peripheral blood, taken on day 0 of AZD1222 vaccination. J is TRBJ1-2 and V is TRBV29-1; no clear D gene. Here the CDR3 reads CSVGAGGYGYTF. Written as DNA, the CDR3 is TGCAGCGTTGGGGCAGGCGGCTATGGCTACACCTTC.